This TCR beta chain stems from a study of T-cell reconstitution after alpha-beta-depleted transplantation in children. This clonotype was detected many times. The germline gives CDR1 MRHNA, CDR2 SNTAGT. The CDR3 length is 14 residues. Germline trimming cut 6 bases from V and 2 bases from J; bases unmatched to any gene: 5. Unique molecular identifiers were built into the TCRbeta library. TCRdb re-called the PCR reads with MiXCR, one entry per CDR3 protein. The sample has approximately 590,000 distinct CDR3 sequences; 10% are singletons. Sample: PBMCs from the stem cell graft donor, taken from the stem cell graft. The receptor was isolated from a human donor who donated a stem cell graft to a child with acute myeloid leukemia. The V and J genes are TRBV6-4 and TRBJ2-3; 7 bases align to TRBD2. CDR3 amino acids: CASSGTSDTDTQYF. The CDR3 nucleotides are TGTGCCAGCAGCGGTACTAGCGACACAGATACGCAGTATTTT.